The entry below describes one T cell receptor beta chain. These data are taken from a study of blood T cell repertoires in COVID-19. Study summary: Collection of acute and convalescent COVID-19 samples took place in the United States, Italy and Spain. The analysed material was cDNA or gDNA that came from T cells, B-cell-depleted T cells, or PBMCs.

The CDR3 covers 17 residues. With 1 base removed from V and 6 bases from J, the gap between germline ends came to 19 bases. Germline CDR1 SNHLY, CDR2 FYNNEI. Original methodology: Nucleated cell number was recorded as an estimate derived from reference gene primer amplification. Method: immunoSEQ multiplex PCR; TCRdb's copy keeps in-frame clones and lacks some. V and J calls and clone size are given by that table; D and trimming were obtained from the DNA. This sample has 150,000 to 200,000 clones; 89% occur once, and the top ten carry about 1.9%. Material: peripheral blood. This sequence was found in a young man who had recovered from COVID-19. V is TRBV2 and J is TRBJ2-1; maybe TRBD2 (6 bases). The CDR3 bases are TGTGCCAGCAGTGAAGTCCCGGGGACTTCCAGGACCAATGAGCAGTTCTTC. It encodes CASSEVPGTSRTNEQFF.